This T cell receptor beta chain is drawn from a study of OX40 agonist ivuxolimab in advanced cancers. Clones were sequenced by immunoSEQ multiplex PCR, and TCRdb holds only the in-frame ones, with some missing. Among just over 70,000 clones listed, roughly 84% were seen once. V lost 2 bases, J lost 5 bases, and 10 bases lay in between. The CDR3 covers 13 residues. Germline V gene data show CDR1 as ENHRY and CDR2 as SYGVKD. The chain links TRBV10-3 to TRBJ2-7; D is unresolved. The clonotype was recovered from an adult with an advanced solid tumor such as melanoma, head and neck, liver or kidney cancer. Sequencing used CD4+ or CD8+ T cells sorted from blood, obtained in a trial of the OX40 agonist ivuxolimab. CDR3 DNA sequence: TGTGCCATCAGTGAGAGGAGTCTGGACGAGCAGTACTTC. It codes for CAISERSLDEQYF.